The 10 T cell receptor beta chains below were found in one sample sequenced in a study of blood T cell repertoires in COVID-19 (dated by TCRdb to 2020 to 2022). The library was generated by the immunoSEQ multiplex PCR assay. Held by TCRdb, this immuneACCESS table contains in-frame sequences only and omits some clones. Under half of the omission traces to an unresolved V gene where checked; the cause of the rest is unknown. A total of approximately 240,000 clones appear in this sample, approximately 83% of them only once. The ten largest make up around 1.3% of the sample. The sequencing sample was made of peripheral blood. These receptor sequences come from a woman aged 25 to 39 with COVID-19, enrolled during active disease.

This sequence joins TRBV24-1 and TRBJ1-2, with TRBD1 identical over 8 bases. The CDR3 covers 15 residues. V lost 4 bases, J lost 4 bases, and 7 bases stayed unmatched. CDR1 and CDR2 (germline): KGHDR, SFDVKD. The DNA for the CDR3 is TGTGCCACCAGTGAAAAACAGGGGGGGGGCTATGGCTACACCTTC. Translated, it gives CATSEKQGGGYGYTF.

The chain employs TRBV25-1 and TRBJ1-3, with TRBD1 identical over 10 bases. V gave up 5 bases and J gave up 2 bases; unmatched junction bases: 9. The CDR3 has 17 amino acids. The V gene's germline CDR1 is MGHDK and CDR2 SYGVNS. DNA of the CDR3: TGTGCCAGCAGTAAGACAGGGGGCATCTCCACTGGAAACACCATATATTTT. It encodes CASSKTGGISTGNTIYF. Using reference TRBV25-1 and TRBJ1-3 for the parts outside the CDR3, the full variable domain is EADIYQTPRYLVIGTGKKITLECSQTMGHDKMYWYQQDPGMELHLIHYSYGVNSTEKGDLSSESTVSRIRTEHFPLTLESARPSHTSQYLCASSKTGGISTGNTIYFGEGSWLTVV.

The chain carries TRBV5-4 and TRBJ1-4; possibly TRBD1 for D (5 bases). Germline V gene sequence: CDR1 SGHNT, CDR2 YYREEE (reference sequence). This CDR3 spans 15 amino acids. V dropped 4 bases and J dropped 4 bases, with 14 bases sitting between them. The DNA of the CDR3 is TGTGCCAGCAGCCGGGGGAACAGTCTTAATGAAAAACTGTTTTTT. Translated: CASSRGNSLNEKLFF.

The J gene is TRBJ2-1, the V gene TRBV13; 9 bases agree with TRBD1. V was clipped by 5 bases and J by 6 bases; unmatched bases: 8. The CDR3 has 15 residues. From germline, CDR1 is PRHDT and CDR2 FYEKMQ (reference sequence). CDR3 residues: CASSDTGQGGNEQFF. CDR3 DNA: TGTGCCAGCAGCGACACGGGACAGGGAGGCAATGAGCAGTTCTTC.

V usage is TRBV10-3 and J usage is TRBJ2-5; 9 bases are shared with TRBD1. The CDR3 is made up of 13 amino acids. V lost 7 bases to trimming and J lost 4 bases; unmatched junction nucleotides: 4. Germline V gene sequence: CDR1 ENHRY, CDR2 SYGVKD. Here the CDR3 reads CAIKPDRGETQYF. Here the CDR3 DNA reads TGTGCCATCAAGCCGGACAGGGGAGAGACCCAGTACTTC.

CDR3 in amino acids: CSVEVWASGDNEQFF. In DNA, the CDR3 is TGCAGCGTTGAGGTGTGGGCTAGCGGCGACAATGAGCAGTTCTTC. The rearrangement links TRBV29-1 to TRBJ2-1; the match to TRBD2 covers 7 bases. Germline lookup yields CDR1 SQVTM and CDR2 ANQGSEA. The CDR3 contains 15 residues. V was pared by 3 bases and J by 5 bases, with 10 bases of the junction left unmatched.

The J gene is TRBJ1-2, the V gene TRBV10-3, with TRBD1 matching 9 bases. The CDR3 has 15 amino acids. With V trimmed by 4 bases and J by 2 bases, 5 bases remained unmatched. Germline CDR1 ENHRY, CDR2 SYGVKD. Written as DNA, the CDR3 is TGTGCCATCAGTGTAACAGGGGGCCTGAACTATGGCTACACCTTC. It translates to CAISVTGGLNYGYTF.

V usage is TRBV9 and J usage is TRBJ2-2; 11 bases match TRBD1. The CDR3 has 18 residues. V lost 0 bases, J lost 4 bases, and 8 bases stayed unmatched. Germline assignment: CDR1 SGDLS and CDR2 YYNGEE. CDR3 DNA: TGTGCCAGCAGCGTAGATTTGGGGACAGGGGGACCCACCGGGGAGCTGTTTTTT. Amino acids: CASSVDLGTGGPTGELFF.

J is TRBJ2-7 and V is TRBV19; 7 bases fit TRBD2. Germline CDR1 and CDR2: LNHDA and SQIVND (reference sequence). This CDR3 is 14 amino acids long. J lost 3 bases, V lost 8 bases, and 10 bases had no gene match. The CDR3 coding sequence is TGTGCCAGTTCTCACCGACTAGCACACTACGAGCAGTACTTC. It encodes CASSHRLAHYEQYF.

The J gene is TRBJ2-3, the V gene TRBV28, with 8 bases aligning to TRBD2. V trimming: 8 bases; J trimming: 6 bases; junction bases outside the gene matches: 13. The CDR3 length is 15 residues. Per germline, CDR1 MDHEN and CDR2 SYDVKM. The CDR3 here is CASVTGGGLVDTQYF. CDR3 coding DNA: TGTGCCAGCGTTACCGGCGGGGGGTTAGTTGATACGCAGTATTTT.